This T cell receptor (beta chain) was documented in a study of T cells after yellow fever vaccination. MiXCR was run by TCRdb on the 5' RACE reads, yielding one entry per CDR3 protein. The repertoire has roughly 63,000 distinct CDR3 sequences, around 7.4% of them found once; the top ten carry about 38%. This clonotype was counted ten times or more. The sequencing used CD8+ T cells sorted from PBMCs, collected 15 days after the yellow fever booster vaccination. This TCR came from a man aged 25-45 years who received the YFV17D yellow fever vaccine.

This CDR3 is CASSLFGGANNEQFF. Written as DNA, the CDR3 is TGTGCCAGCAGCCTTTTCGGGGGGGCTAACAATGAGCAGTTCTTC. The J gene is TRBJ2-1, the V gene TRBV9; TRBD2 agrees at 8 bases. V shed 4 bases and J 5 bases; nucleotides not matched to a gene: 8. The CDR3 sequence is 15 residues long. Germline CDR1 and CDR2: SGDLS and YYNGEE.